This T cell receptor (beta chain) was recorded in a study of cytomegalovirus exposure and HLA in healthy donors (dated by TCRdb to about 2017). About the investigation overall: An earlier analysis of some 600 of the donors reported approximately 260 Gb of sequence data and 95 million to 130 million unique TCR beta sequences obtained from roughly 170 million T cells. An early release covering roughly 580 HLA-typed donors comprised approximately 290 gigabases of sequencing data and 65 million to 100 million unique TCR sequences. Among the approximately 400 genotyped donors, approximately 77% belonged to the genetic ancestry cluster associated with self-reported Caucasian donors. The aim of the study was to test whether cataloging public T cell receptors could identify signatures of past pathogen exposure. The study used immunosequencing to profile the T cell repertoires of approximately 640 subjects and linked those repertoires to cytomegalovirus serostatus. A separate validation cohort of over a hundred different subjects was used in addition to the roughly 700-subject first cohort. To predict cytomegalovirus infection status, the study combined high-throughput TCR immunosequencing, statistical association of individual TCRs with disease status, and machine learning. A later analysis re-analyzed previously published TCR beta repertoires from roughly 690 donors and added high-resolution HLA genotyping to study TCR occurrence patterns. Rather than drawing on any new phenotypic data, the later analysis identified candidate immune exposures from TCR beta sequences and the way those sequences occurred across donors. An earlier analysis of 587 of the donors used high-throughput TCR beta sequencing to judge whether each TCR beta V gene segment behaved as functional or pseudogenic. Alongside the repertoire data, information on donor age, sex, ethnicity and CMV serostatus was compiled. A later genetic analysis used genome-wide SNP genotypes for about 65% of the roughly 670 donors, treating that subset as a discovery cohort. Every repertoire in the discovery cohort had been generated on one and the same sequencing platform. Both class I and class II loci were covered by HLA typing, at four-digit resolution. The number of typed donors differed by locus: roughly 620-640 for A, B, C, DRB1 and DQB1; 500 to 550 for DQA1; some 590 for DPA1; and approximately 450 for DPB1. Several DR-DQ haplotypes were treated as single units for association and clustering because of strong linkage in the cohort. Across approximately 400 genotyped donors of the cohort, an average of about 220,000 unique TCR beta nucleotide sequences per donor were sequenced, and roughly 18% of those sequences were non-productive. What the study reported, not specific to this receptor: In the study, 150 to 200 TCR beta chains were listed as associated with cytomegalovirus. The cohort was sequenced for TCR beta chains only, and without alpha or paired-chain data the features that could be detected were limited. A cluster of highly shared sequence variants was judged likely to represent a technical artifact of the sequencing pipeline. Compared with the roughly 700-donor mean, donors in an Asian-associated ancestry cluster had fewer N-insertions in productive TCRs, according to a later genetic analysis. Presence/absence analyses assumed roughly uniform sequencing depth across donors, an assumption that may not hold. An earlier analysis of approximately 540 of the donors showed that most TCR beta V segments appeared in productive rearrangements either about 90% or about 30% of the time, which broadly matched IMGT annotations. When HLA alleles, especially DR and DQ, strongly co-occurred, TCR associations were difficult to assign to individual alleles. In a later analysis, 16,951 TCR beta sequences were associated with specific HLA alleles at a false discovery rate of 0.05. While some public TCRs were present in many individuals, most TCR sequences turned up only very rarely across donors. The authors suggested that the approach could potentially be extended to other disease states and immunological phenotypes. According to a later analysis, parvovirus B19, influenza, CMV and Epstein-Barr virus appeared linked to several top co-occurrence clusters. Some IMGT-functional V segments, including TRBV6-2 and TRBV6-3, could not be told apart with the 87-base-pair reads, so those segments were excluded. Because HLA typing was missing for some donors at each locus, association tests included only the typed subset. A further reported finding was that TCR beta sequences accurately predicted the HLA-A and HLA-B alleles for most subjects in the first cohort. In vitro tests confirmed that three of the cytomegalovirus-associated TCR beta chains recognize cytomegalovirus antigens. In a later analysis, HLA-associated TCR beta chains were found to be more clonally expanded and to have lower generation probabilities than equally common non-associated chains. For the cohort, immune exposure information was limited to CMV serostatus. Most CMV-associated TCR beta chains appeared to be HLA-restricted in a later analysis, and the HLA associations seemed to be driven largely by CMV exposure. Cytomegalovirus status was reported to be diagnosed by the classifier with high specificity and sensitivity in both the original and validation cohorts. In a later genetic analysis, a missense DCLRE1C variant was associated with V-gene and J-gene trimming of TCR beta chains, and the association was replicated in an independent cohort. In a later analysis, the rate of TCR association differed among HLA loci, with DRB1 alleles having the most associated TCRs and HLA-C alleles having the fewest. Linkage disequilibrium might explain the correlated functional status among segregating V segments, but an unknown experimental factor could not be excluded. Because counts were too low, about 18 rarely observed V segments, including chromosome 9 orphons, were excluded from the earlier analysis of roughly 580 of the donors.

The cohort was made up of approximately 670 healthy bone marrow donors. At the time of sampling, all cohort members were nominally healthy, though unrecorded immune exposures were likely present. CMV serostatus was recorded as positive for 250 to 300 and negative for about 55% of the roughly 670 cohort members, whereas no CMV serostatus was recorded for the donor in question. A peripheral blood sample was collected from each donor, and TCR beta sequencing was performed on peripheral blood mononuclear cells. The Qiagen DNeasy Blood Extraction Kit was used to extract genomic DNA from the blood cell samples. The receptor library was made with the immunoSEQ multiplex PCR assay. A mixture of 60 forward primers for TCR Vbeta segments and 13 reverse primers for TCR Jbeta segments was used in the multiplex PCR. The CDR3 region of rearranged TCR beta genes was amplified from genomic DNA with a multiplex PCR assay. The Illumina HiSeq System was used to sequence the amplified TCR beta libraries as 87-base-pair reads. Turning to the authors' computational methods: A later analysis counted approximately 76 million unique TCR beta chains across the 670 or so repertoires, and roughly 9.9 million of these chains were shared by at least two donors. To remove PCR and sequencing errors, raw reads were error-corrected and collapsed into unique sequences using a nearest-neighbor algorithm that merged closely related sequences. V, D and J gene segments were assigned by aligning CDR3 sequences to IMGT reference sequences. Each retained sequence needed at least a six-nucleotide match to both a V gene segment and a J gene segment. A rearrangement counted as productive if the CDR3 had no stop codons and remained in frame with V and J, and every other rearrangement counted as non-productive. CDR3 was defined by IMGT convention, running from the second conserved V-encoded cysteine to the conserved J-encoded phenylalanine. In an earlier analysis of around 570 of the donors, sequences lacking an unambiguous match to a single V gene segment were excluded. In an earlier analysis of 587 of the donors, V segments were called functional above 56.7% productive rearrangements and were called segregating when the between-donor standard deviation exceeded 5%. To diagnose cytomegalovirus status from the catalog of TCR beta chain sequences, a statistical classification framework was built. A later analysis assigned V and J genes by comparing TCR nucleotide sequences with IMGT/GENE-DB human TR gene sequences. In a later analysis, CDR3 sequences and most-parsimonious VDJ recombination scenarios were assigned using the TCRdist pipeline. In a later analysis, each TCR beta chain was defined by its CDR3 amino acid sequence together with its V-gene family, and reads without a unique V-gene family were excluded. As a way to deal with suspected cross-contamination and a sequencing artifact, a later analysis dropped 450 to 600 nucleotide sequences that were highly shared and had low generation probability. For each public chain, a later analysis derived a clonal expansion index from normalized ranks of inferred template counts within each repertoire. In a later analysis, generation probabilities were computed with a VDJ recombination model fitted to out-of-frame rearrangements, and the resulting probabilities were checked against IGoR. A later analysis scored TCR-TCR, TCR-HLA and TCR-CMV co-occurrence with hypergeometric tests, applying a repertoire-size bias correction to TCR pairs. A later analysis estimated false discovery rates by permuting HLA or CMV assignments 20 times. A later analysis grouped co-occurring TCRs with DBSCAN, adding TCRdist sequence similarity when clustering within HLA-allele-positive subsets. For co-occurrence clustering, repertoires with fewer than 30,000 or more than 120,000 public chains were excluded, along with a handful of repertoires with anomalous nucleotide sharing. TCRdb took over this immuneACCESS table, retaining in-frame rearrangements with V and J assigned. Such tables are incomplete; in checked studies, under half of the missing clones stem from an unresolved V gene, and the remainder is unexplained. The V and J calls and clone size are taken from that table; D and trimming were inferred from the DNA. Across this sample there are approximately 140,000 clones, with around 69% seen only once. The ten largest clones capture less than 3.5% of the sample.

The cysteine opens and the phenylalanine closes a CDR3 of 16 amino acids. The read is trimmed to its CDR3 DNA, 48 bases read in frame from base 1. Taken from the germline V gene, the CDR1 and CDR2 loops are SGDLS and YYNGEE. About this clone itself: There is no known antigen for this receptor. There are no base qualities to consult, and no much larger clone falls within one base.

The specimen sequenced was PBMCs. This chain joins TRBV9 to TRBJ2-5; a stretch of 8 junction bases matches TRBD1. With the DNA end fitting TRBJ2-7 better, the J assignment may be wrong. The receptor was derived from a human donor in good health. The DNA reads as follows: TGTGCCAGCAGCGTAGGTCCGACAGGGGTGGTCTACGAGCAGTACTTC. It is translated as CASSVGPTGVVYEQYF.